The 9 T cell receptor beta chains below come from one sample, sequenced in a study of beta chain features in type 1 diabetes. Reverse transcription of all isolated RNA meant that expressed TCRB transcripts were sequenced. Method: immunoSEQ multiplex PCR; TCRdb's copy keeps in-frame clones and lacks some. Here the sample spans about 360,000 clones, 10% to 15% being singletons. The specimen sequenced was naive CD4+ T cells from blood. These receptors were obtained from a man between 18 and 35 years old in good health.

This clone was seen a handful of times. The chain employs TRBV7-9 and TRBJ2-7; 9 bases agree with TRBD2. Germline CDR1 SEHNR, CDR2 FQNEAQ (reference sequence). V lost 8 bases, J lost 7 bases, and 9 bases stayed unmatched. The CDR3 contains 13 residues. The CDR3 DNA follows: TGTGCCAGCTGTAGCGGGGGACTTGGTGAGCAGTACTTC. This encodes CASCSGGLGEQYF.

This clone was picked up a small number of times. The genes are TRBV29-1 and TRBJ2-5; a weak D match, TRBD2 (5 bases). The CDR3 sequence is 12 residues long. The germline CDR1 and CDR2 sequences are SQVTM and ANQGSEA. V shed 7 bases and J shed 5 bases, with 14 bases lying between them. The CDR3 DNA is TGCAGCGCTGGGAGTCCGGGCGAGACCCAGTACTTC. This translates into CSAGSPGETQYF.

This clone was counted between two and nine times. The gene calls are TRBV10-3 and TRBJ1-2; 7 nucleotides match TRBD1. This CDR3 region has 15 residues. Germline CDR1 is ENHRY and CDR2 is SYGVKD. V shed 0 bases, J shed 4 bases, and the junction held 5 bases outside the gene matches. CDR3 sequence (DNA): TGTGCCATCAGTGAGTCAAACAGGGACAGCTATGGCTACACCTTC. Translated, it gives CAISESNRDSYGYTF.

The chain links TRBV18 to TRBJ1-5; D perhaps matches TRBD1 (5 bases). V was cut by 1 base and J by 5 bases, with 15 bases left in between. CDR1 is KGHSH and CDR2 is LQKENI in the germline V gene. This CDR3 is 16 amino acids long. CDR3 DNA sequence: TGTGCCAGCTCACCACTCGGGGGACCAATGGATCAGCCCCAGCATTTT. Amino acid sequence: CASSPLGGPMDQPQHF.

Only a few counts were recorded for this clone. The rearrangement uses TRBV2 and TRBJ1-2; D gene unclear. Germline V gene data show CDR1 as SNHLY and CDR2 as FYNNEI. This CDR3 has 13 residues. V was shortened by 4 bases and J by 7 bases, with 13 bases between the two germline ends. CDR3 sequence reads: CASSVDQMIGYTF. CDR3 bases: TGTGCCAGCAGTGTCGATCAGATGATTGGCTACACCTTC. The full variable domain, in which reference TRBV2 and TRBJ1-2 provide the parts outside the CDR3, is EPEVTQTPSHQVTQMGQEVILRCVPISNHLYFYWYRQILGQKVEFLVSFYNNEISEKSEIFDDQFSVERPDGSNFTLKIRSTKLEDSAMYFCASSVDQMIGYTFGSGTRLTVV.

The CDR3 region is CASTRTGHSGANVLTF. The CDR3 nucleotides are TGCGCCAGCACTCGGACAGGCCACTCTGGGGCCAACGTCCTGACTTTC. V and J are TRBV5-1 and TRBJ2-6; TRBD1 matches at 7 bases. CDR3 length: 16 residues. The trim removed 6 bases at V and 0 bases at J, leaving 6 bases unmatched. The germline CDR1 and CDR2 sequences are SGHRS and YFSETQ.

This clone was seen a few times. The chain combines TRBV7-9 with TRBJ2-1, with TRBD2 matching over 7 bases. J lost 4 bases, V lost 5 bases, and 8 bases had no gene match. Looked up from germline, CDR1 is SEHNR and CDR2 is FQNEAQ (reference sequence). The CDR3 spans 15 residues. The CDR3 loop is CASSPPPSGYNEQFF. CDR3 sequence (DNA): TGTGCCAGCAGCCCCCCCCCTAGCGGATACAATGAGCAGTTCTTC.

This clone has more than one count but fewer than ten. The chain combines TRBV7-2 with TRBJ2-7; 9 bases agree with TRBD2. V dropped 1 base and J dropped 2; count of bases not matched to a gene: 3. In germline, CDR1 is SGHTA, CDR2 FQGNSA. CDR3 size: 15 residues. Written as DNA, the CDR3 is TGTGCCAGCAGCTTAGATAGCGGGAGAGCCTACGAGCAGTACTTC. Translation: CASSLDSGRAYEQYF.

The chain couples TRBV4-3 to TRBJ1-1; unclear D gene. CDR1 and CDR2 (germline): LGHNA, YSLEER. Trimming shortened V by 0 bases and J by 7 bases, and 9 bases separated the two germline ends. The length of the CDR3 is 13 residues. Here the CDR3 reads CASSQEERREAFF. The CDR3 DNA sequence: TGCGCCAGCAGCCAAGAAGAGAGGCGTGAAGCTTTCTTT.